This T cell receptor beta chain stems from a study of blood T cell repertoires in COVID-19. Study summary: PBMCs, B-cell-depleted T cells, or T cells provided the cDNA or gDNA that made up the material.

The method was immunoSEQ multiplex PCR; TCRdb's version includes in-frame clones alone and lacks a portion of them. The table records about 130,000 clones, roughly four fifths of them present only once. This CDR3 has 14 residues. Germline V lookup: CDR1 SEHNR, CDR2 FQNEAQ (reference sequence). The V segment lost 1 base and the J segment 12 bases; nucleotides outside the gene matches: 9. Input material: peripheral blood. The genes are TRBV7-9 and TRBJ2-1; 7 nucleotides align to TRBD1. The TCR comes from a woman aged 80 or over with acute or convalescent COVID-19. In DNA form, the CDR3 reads TGTGCCAGCAGCTTAGTAGAGACAGGGTCCGTGCAGTTCTTC. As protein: CASSLVETGSVQFF.